The rows below give T cell receptor beta chains drawn from one sample of a study of cytomegalovirus exposure and HLA in healthy donors. The protocol was immunoSEQ multiplex PCR, while the TCRdb copy is restricted to in-frame clones and leaves out a portion. The sample contains 95,000 to 100,000 clones, 60% to 85% of which appear only once. Sequencing was done on a sample of PBMCs. The receptor set was obtained from a man aged 60 to 75 in good health and CMV-seropositive. Each CDR3 is given with its conserved first and last residue. Each record gives: D gene, clone size, V gene, J gene, CDR3 DNA, CDR3 protein. The D gene is left open where the match is weak. Size tells how often a clone was seen (once, few, many) or the class of an expanded clone, and some rows leave it out.

.	.	TRBV6-6	TRBJ2-7	TGTGCCAGCAGCTCAGACTCCTCGGAGCAGTACTTC	CASSSDSSEQYF
TRBD2	.	TRBV7-8	TRBJ2-7	TGTGCCAGCAGCTTATTTTCTAGCGGGGCACCCTACGAGCAGTACTTC	CASSLFSSGAPYEQYF
TRBD2	.	TRBV5-8	TRBJ2-3	TGTGCCAGCAGCCTCTCTCTCGCTAGCGGGGGGACAGATACGCAGTATTTT	CASSLSLASGGTDTQYF
.	.	TRBV12-5	TRBJ1-1	TGTGCTAGTGGTTTACCCCTGGGCAGGGGACCTGGGAACACTGAAGCTTTCTTT	CASGLPLGRGPGNTEAFF
.	few	TRBV10-3	TRBJ1-1	TGTGCCATCAGTGACCCTCGGACAGCGAACACTGAAGCTTTCTTT	CAISDPRTANTEAFF
.	.	TRBV29-1	TRBJ1-1	TGCAGCGTTGAAGGGGTTTACAGATTGAACACTGAAGCTTTCTTT	CSVEGVYRLNTEAFF
.	.	TRBV6-6	TRBJ2-7	TGTGCCAGCAGTTTGTCCCCAGGGGGGATTTACGAGCAGTACTTC	CASSLSPGGIYEQYF
TRBD1	.	TRBV27	TRBJ2-7	TGTGCCAGCAGGAGACAGGGGGCCCTCCGGGAGCAGTACTTC	CASRRQGALREQYF
.	few	TRBV7-3	TRBJ1-5	TGTGCCAGCAGCAGAGAATATAGCAATCAGCCCCAGCATTTT	CASSREYSNQPQHF
.	.	TRBV28	TRBJ1-2	TGTGCCAGCAGTTTAAGGGGGGGCTATGGCTACACCTTC	CASSLRGGYGYTF
.	.	TRBV28	TRBJ2-7	TGTGCCAGCAGTATTGAAAACCGGGGTATTAGGTCCTACGAGCAGTACTTC	CASSIENRGIRSYEQYF
TRBD1	.	TRBV5-1	TRBJ2-5	TGCGCCAGCAGCTTATGGACAGGGGGGGGAGAGACCCAGTACTTC	CASSLWTGGGETQYF
TRBD1	.	TRBV5-1	TRBJ1-1	TGCGCCAGCAGCTTGAGGCCCGGACAGGGACCTTTCTTT	CASSLRPGQGPFF
.	once	TRBV29-1	TRBJ2-7	TGCAGCGCCAGCTACGGACTTTCCTACGAGCAGTACTTC	CSASYGLSYEQYF
.	.	TRBV29-1	TRBJ1-2	TGCAGCGTCCGGACTGCGGCTAACTATGGCTACACCTTC	CSVRTAANYGYTF
.	.	TRBV5-4	TRBJ2-7	TGTGCCAGCAGTCCAACATTAGCGGCACCGGGGGACGAGCAGTACTTC	CASSPTLAAPGDEQYF
TRBD2	.	TRBV15	TRBJ2-5	TGTGCCACCAGCAGAGTGGGACTAAACAATATTCCCCAGTACTTC	CATSRVGLNNIPQYF
.	.	TRBV19	TRBJ2-7	TGTGCCAGTAGTATAGATCTGTGGCAGGGGACTAACGAGCAGTACTTC	CASSIDLWQGTNEQYF
.	.	TRBV15	TRBJ1-5	TGTGCCACCAGCAGAGATGTGGAGGGTTATCAGCCCCAGCATTTT	CATSRDVEGYQPQHF
TRBD1	.	TRBV11-2	TRBJ1-2	TGTGCCAGCAGCAGACAGGGGGCTGGCGGCTACACCTTC	CASSRQGAGGYTF
.	.	TRBV30	TRBJ2-3	TGTGCCTCCACAGCAGGGTATACGCAGTATTTT	CASTAGYTQYF
.	.	TRBV12-2	TRBJ1-6	TGTGCAAGTCGCCCCGGACAGGGATTAATTTCACCCCTCCACTTT	CASRPGQGLISPLHF
TRBD1	.	TRBV2	TRBJ2-7	TGTGCCAGCAGTGAAGCCCAGGGGGCGGGTGTCTACGAGCAGTACTTC	CASSEAQGAGVYEQYF
.	.	TRBV19	TRBJ1-3	TGTGCCAGTAGTATACAGGATGTCCCTGGAAACACCATATATTTT	CASSIQDVPGNTIYF
.	.	TRBV5-1	TRBJ2-1	TGCGCCAGCAGCGTAGACGGGAGCTCCTACAATGAGCAGTTCTTC	CASSVDGSSYNEQFF
TRBD1	.	TRBV6-5	TRBJ2-7	TGTGCCAGCAGTTATTGGGGACAGACCTACGAGCAGTACTTC	CASSYWGQTYEQYF
TRBD1	.	TRBV2	TRBJ2-1	TGTGCCAGCAAGGGCGGACAGGGGGGCAATGAGCAGTTCTTC	CASKGGQGGNEQFF
.	few	TRBV19	TRBJ2-2	TGTGCCAGCGCCGTTTACAGGGTGGCCGGGGAGCTGTTTTTT	CASAVYRVAGELFF
TRBD1	.	TRBV7-2	TRBJ2-7	TGTGCCAGCAGCTTCCTGACAGGGGGAACCTACGAGCAGTACTTC	CASSFLTGGTYEQYF
.	few	TRBV5-1	TRBJ1-2	TGCGCCAGCAGCTTGACGACAAACGGCTACACCTTC	CASSLTTNGYTF
TRBD2	.	TRBV5-1	TRBJ2-1	TGCGCCAGCAGCTTGCCGGGACTAGTGGGCAATGAGCAGTTCTTC	CASSLPGLVGNEQFF
.	.	TRBV28	TRBJ1-4	TGTGCCAGCAGATTACTAGGGGGTGTCGGTGAAAAACTGTTTTTT	CASRLLGGVGEKLFF
TRBD1	.	TRBV6-1	TRBJ1-2	TGTGCCAGCAGTGAAGGGACAGGCCGCGGGGGCTACACCTTC	CASSEGTGRGGYTF
TRBD1	.	TRBV2	TRBJ2-6	TGTGCCAGCAGCTACCCCCGGGACAGGGCTCTCCCGCCCTCTGGGGCCAACGTCCTGACTTTC	CASSYPRDRALPPSGANVLTF
.	few	TRBV7-7	TRBJ1-1	TGTGCTAGCAGCTTAGAGCGGGGGACTGAAGCTTTCTTT	CASSLERGTEAFF
.	.	TRBV27	TRBJ1-6	TGTGCCAGCAGTTTCCTGCGGGGGGCTGTATCCTATAATTCACCCCTCCACTTT	CASSFLRGAVSYNSPLHF
TRBD1	.	TRBV19	TRBJ2-1	TGTGCCAGTAGTACCCGACAGGGCCACAATGAGCAGTTCTTC	CASSTRQGHNEQFF
.	once	TRBV2	TRBJ2-7	TGTGCCAGCAGTCGGACAGTGAGCTCCTACGAGCAGTACTTC	CASSRTVSSYEQYF
TRBD1	.	TRBV6-5	TRBJ2-2	TGTGCCAGCAGGGAACAGGGGAGGAACACCGGGGAGCTGTTTTTT	CASREQGRNTGELFF
TRBD2	.	TRBV4-2	TRBJ2-1	TGTGCCAGCAGCCAAGATCCTAGCGGGGGGTCCAATGAGCAGTTCTTC	CASSQDPSGGSNEQFF
.	.	TRBV19	TRBJ1-2	TGTGCCAGTAGTCACAAAGACAGGACCTTGTATGGCTACACCTTC	CASSHKDRTLYGYTF
TRBD1	few	TRBV5-8	TRBJ2-3	TGTGCCAGCTCGGACAGGGGGTTGCTGGATACGCAGTATTTT	CASSDRGLLDTQYF
TRBD1	once	TRBV6-6	TRBJ2-2	TGTGCCAGCAGCTATGGACAGGTGAACACCGGGGAGCTGTTTTTT	CASSYGQVNTGELFF
.	once	TRBV6-5	TRBJ2-5	TGTGCCAGCAGTTACTCCGGCGGTAGAGGGACCCAGTACTTC	CASSYSGGRGTQYF
.	.	TRBV7-9	TRBJ1-1	TGTGCCAGCAGCTTATTCCGACAGAAAGGGACTGAAGCTTTCTTT	CASSLFRQKGTEAFF
TRBD2	.	TRBV2	TRBJ2-2	TGTGCCACGGAAAGCGGGGCCCGTACCGGGGAGCTGTTTTTT	CATESGARTGELFF
TRBD2	.	TRBV29-1	TRBJ2-5	TGCAGCGCTGGACTAGCGGGGGGGCAAGAGACCCAGTACTTC	CSAGLAGGQETQYF
TRBD1	.	TRBV11-2	TRBJ1-3	TGTGCCAGCAGCCGGGGACAGCTTGGAAACACCATATATTTT	CASSRGQLGNTIYF
.	.	TRBV18	TRBJ1-1	TGTGCCAGCCATACTACCGGCGCAGGGATGAACACTGAAGCTTTCTTT	CASHTTGAGMNTEAFF
TRBD1	once	TRBV11-3	TRBJ1-2	TGTGCCAGCAGCTTAGACCAGGACAGGGTGCACTATGGCTACACCTTC	CASSLDQDRVHYGYTF
.	once	TRBV5-4	TRBJ2-4	TGTGCCAGCAGCTTGATGCCAGCGAAGGACATTCAGTACTTC	CASSLMPAKDIQYF